What follows are 5 T cell receptor beta chains derived from one specimen sequenced in a study of blood T cell repertoires in COVID-19. Generated by immunoSEQ multiplex PCR, the TCRdb table keeps only in-frame clones and is missing some. Of about 52,000 clones in the sample, roughly 89% were seen once. Sequenced sample: peripheral blood. These receptors were collected from an elderly man with active or convalescent COVID-19.

The chain carries TRBV6-2 or TRBV6-3 and TRBJ2-3; D is uncertain. Germline-derived CDR1 and CDR2 are MNHEY and SVGEGT. This CDR3 spans 14 amino acids. V was clipped by 2 bases and J by 2 bases, with 8 bases between them. CDR3 in amino acids: CASSYAVHTDTQYF. CDR3 coding DNA: TGTGCCAGCAGTTACGCGGTGCACACAGATACGCAGTATTTT.

The rearrangement uses TRBV5-1 and TRBJ1-2; weak D call: TRBD1 (5 bases). This CDR3 has 13 amino acids. Germline CDR1 reads SGHRS; CDR2 reads YFSETQ. Trimming left V 0 bases short and J 6 bases short, with 9 bases between. This CDR3 reads CASSLGWGDGYTF. In nucleotides, the CDR3 is TGCGCCAGCAGCTTGGGTTGGGGCGATGGCTACACCTTC.

CDR3 sequence: CASSGAGTGTYEQYF. The DNA for the CDR3 is TGTGCCAGCAGCGGCGCCGGGACAGGTACCTACGAGCAGTACTTC. The chain employs TRBV9 and TRBJ2-7; 8 bases are a match to TRBD1. The J segment lost 2 bases and the V segment lost 3 bases, leaving 7 bases of the junction unmatched. The CDR3 totals 15 residues. Germline CDR1 reads SGDLS; CDR2 reads YYNGEE.

The chain links TRBV7-6 to TRBJ1-1; 7 bases fit TRBD1. The CDR3 has 14 amino acids. Germline assignment: CDR1 SGHVS and CDR2 FNYEAQ. V lost 5 bases, J lost 3 bases, and 6 bases stayed unmatched. The CDR3 protein is CASSLKTGHTEAFF. Here the CDR3 DNA reads TGTGCCAGCAGCCTAAAGACAGGGCACACTGAAGCTTTCTTT. Together with reference TRBV7-6 and TRBJ1-1, the CDR3 gives the full variable domain: GAGVSQSPRYKVTKRGQDVALRCDPISGHVSLYWYRQALGQGPEFLTYFNYEAQQDKSGLPNDRFSAERPEGSISTLTIQRTEQRDSAMYRCASSLKTGHTEAFFGQGTRLTVV.

In its sample, this clone was seen once. V is TRBV4-2 and J is TRBJ2-2; D perhaps matches TRBD2 (6 bases). V shed 4 bases and J shed 0 bases, with 12 bases lying between them. CDR1 is LGHNA, CDR2 YNFKEQ, per germline. This CDR3 contains 16 residues. The chain's CDR3 is CASSPLSGANTGELFF. In DNA, the CDR3 is TGTGCCAGCAGCCCCCTTAGCGGTGCGAACACCGGGGAGCTGTTTTTT.